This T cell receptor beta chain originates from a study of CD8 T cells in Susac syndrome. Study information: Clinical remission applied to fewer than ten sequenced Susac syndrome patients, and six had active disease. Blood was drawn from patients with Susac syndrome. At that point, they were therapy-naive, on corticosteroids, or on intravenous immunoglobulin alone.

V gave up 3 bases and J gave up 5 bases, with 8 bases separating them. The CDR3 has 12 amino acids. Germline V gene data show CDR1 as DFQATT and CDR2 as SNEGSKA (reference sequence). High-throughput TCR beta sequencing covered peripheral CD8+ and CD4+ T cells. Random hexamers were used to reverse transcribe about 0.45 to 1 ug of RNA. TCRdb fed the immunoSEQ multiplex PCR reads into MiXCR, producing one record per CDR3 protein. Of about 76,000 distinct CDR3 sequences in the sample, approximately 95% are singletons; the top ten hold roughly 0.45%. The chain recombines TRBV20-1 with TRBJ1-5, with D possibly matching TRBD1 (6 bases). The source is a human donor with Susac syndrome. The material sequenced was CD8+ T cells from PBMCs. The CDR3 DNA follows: TGCAGTGCTAGGGACAGTGATCAGCCCCAGCATTTT. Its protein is CSARDSDQPQHF.